The clone carrying this T cell receptor (beta chain) came up many times. Next came a second PCR, run for about 7 to 12 cycles, which used a sample-barcoded 5' primer along with a J-beta primer mix. One entry per CDR3 protein, called by TCRdb with MiXCR from the 5' RACE reads. The table lists 1.5 million to 2 million distinct CDR3 sequences, roughly 27% of them singletons. These data come from a study of blood T cells in healthy people across ages. Germline V gene lookup returns CDR1 SNHLY and CDR2 FYNNEI. This CDR3 contains 12 residues. The V gene lost 6 bases and the J gene lost 8 bases, with 13 bases spanning the gap.

The receptor comes from a woman aged 25 to 39 in good health. The rearrangement links TRBV2 to TRBJ1-2; D uncertain. The specimen sequenced was blood. The CDR3 loop reads CASSLAGWGYTF. CDR3 sequence (DNA): TGTGCCAGCAGCCTGGCAGGCTGGGGCTACACCTTC.